This T cell receptor (beta chain) was retrieved from a study of CD8 T cells in Susac syndrome. Study details: Patients with Susac syndrome had blood drawn and were at that point therapy-naive, on corticosteroids, or on intravenous immunoglobulin alone. Study-wide points: Peak Susac CD8+ clonal expansion occurred in TEMRA cells and active patients. The number of Susac-specific public clones found was around 16 in total CD8+ repertoires and 4 to 6 in CD8+ TEMRA repertoires.

TCR beta sequencing covered blood CD8+ and CD4+ T cells. Random hexamers were used to reverse transcribe an amount of roughly 0.45 to 1 ug RNA. A single record per CDR3 protein comes from TCRdb applying MiXCR to the immunoSEQ multiplex PCR reads. There are 120,000 or so distinct CDR3 sequences in the sample; about 94% occur only once, and about 0.27% lies in the top ten. As regards this clonotype: Antigen specificity is unknown.

V dropped 3 bases and J dropped 6; count of bases not matched to a gene: 3. The CDR3 totals 13 residues. CDR1 is LNHNV and CDR2 is YYDKDF in the germline V gene (reference sequence). The chain joins TRBV15 to TRBJ1-1; 8 bases are a match to TRBD1. Specimen: CD8+ T cells from PBMCs. The clonotype comes from a human donor with Susac syndrome. This CDR3 reads CATSSTTGAEAFF. In nucleotides, the CDR3 is TGTGCCACCAGCAGTACGACAGGGGCTGAAGCTTTCTTT.